Listed below are T cell receptor beta chains from one sample, sequenced in a study of glioma-infiltrating T cells. One entry per CDR3 protein results from TCRdb running MiXCR on the multiplex PCR reads. Among more than 95,000 distinct CDR3 sequences listed, less than 30% were seen once. The material sequenced was glioma tissue, nonneoplastic brain tissue, or PBMCs (not recorded which). The receptors originated from a human donor with low-grade glioma or glioblastoma, undergoing nonglioma brain surgery, or in good health (not recorded which). Each CDR3 is given with its conserved first and last residue. D genes are given only for firm matches. The size field is filled for only some rows; it gives once, few, many or a size class.

D	J	V	length	size	DNA	CDR3
NA	TRBJ1-6	TRBV2	11	many	TGTGCCAGCACTCCCGACCGAGACCTCCACTTT	CASTPDRDLHF
NA	TRBJ2-5	TRBV7-9	15	many	TGTGCACTCTCACCCGGGGTAGCTTATCAAGAGACCCAGTACTTC	CALSPGVAYQETQYF
TRBD1	TRBJ2-1	TRBV9	14	NA	TGTGCCAGCAGCGTAGGGACAGGATACAATGAGCAGTTCTTC	CASSVGTGYNEQFF
NA	TRBJ1-1	TRBV2	13	many	TGTGCCAGCAGTGTCTACGAGAACACTGAAGCTTTCTTT	CASSVYENTEAFF
NA	TRBJ2-5	TRBV29-1	12	NA	TGCAGCGTTTTGACCCTAGGGGAGACCCAGTACTTC	CSVLTLGETQYF
NA	TRBJ1-5	TRBV20-1	13	NA	TGCAGTGTTCAAAACAGTATGAATCGGCCCCAGCGTTTT	CSVQNSMNRPQRF
NA	TRBJ2-7	TRBV6-1	12	medium-sized	TGTGCCAGCAGTTCGCGCGGGGACGAGCAGTACTTC	CASSSRGDEQYF
NA	TRBJ2-3	TRBV29-1	14	many	TGCAGCGTTGGACAGAACGGACGCACAGATACGCAGTATTTT	CSVGQNGRTDTQYF
NA	TRBJ2-3	TRBV4-3	14	many	TGCGCCAGCAGCCAAGACTGGACAGTCAATACGCAGTATTTT	CASSQDWTVNTQYF
TRBD1	TRBJ1-1	TRBV6-2/TRBV6-3	15	many	TGTGCCAGCAGTTACGGGGGACAGGGTTTCACTGAAGCTTTCTTT	CASSYGGQGFTEAFF
NA	TRBJ2-3	TRBV6-2/TRBV6-3	16	many	TGTGCCAGCAGTTACGAGGCCCTAACCTACACAGATACGCAGTATTTT	CASSYEALTYTDTQYF
TRBD2	TRBJ2-1	TRBV12-5	17	few	TGTGCTAGTGGTTTGGTACGAGGCCTAGCGGGTGCCAATGAGCAGTTCTTC	CASGLVRGLAGANEQFF
TRBD2	TRBJ2-6	TRBV28	19	NA	TGTGCCAGCATGTCAAACGGGGGGGGGTCTAGCTCTGGGGCCAACGTCCTGACTTTC	CASMSNGGGSSSGANVLTF
NA	TRBJ2-4	TRBV25-1	12	many	TGTGCCACAGCAGGATTCCGAGGGATTCAGTACTTC	CATAGFRGIQYF
NA	TRBJ1-5	TRBV7-2	13	few	TGTGCCAGCAGCTTAGAGGAAACTCAGCCCCAGCATTTT	CASSLEETQPQHF
NA	TRBJ2-7	TRBV4-2	16	few	TGTGCCAGCAGCCAAGGGCTCATACTAGAAAACTACGAGCAGTACTTC	CASSQGLILENYEQYF
TRBD1	TRBJ2-7	TRBV7-2	15	many	TGTGCCAGCAGCTTAGGGACAGGGGGCTTCTACGAGCAGTACTTC	CASSLGTGGFYEQYF
NA	TRBJ1-3	TRBV19	13	few	TGTGCCAGTAGTATGCGGAATGGAAACACCATATATTTT	CASSMRNGNTIYF
NA	TRBJ2-1	TRBV4-2	17	many	TGTGCCAGCAGCCAAGATCCCTTACAAAGCTCCTACAATGAGCAGTTCTTC	CASSQDPLQSSYNEQFF
TRBD1	TRBJ2-5	TRBV10-3	14	many	TGTGCCATCAGAGGACAGGCGGACTTGGAGACCCAGTACTTC	CAIRGQADLETQYF
TRBD1	TRBJ2-1	TRBV4-2	17	NA	TGTGCCAGCAGCCCCCCCCGGGCAGGGGGAAGGAACAATGAGCAGTTCTTC	CASSPPRAGGRNNEQFF
TRBD2	TRBJ2-3	TRBV12-3/TRBV12-4	13	NA	TGTGCCAGCAGTCAAGGGACGGGGGGTGGGCAGTATTTT	CASSQGTGGGQYF
NA	TRBJ1-2	TRBV20-1	13	many	TGCAGTGCTAGCTACCTGTCCCACTATGGCTACACCTTC	CSASYLSHYGYTF
TRBD2	TRBJ2-7	TRBV28	15	NA	TGTGCCAGCAGATCAGCCGGGACTAGCTCCTACGAGCAGTACTTC	CASRSAGTSSYEQYF
NA	TRBJ2-7	TRBV7-2	11	many	TGTGCCAGCAGCTTTCGGACCGAGCAGTACTTC	CASSFRTEQYF